This entry lists 7 T cell receptor beta chains sequenced from one sample in a study of blood T cells in healthy people across ages. Through a sample-barcoded 5' primer and a J-beta primer mix, a second PCR was run for roughly 6 to 12 cycles. TCRdb ran MiXCR on the 5' RACE reads and lists one entry per CDR3 protein. The sample carries around 2 million distinct CDR3 sequences, about 39% recorded once. The sequenced sample was blood. The receptors here all came from a human donor in good health.

This clonotype turned up a few times. The rearrangement links TRBV4-3 to TRBJ2-4; 7 bases line up with TRBD1. This CDR3 has 16 amino acids. Germline CDR1 is LGHNA and CDR2 is YSLEER. V shed 1 base, J shed 13 bases, and the junction held 16 bases outside the gene matches. The CDR3 DNA reads as TGCGCCAGCAGCCAAGGGCCCGGGACAGTCTCCTACGGGCAGTACTTC. Encoded protein: CASSQGPGTVSYGQYF.

This clonotype came up a few times. The chain couples TRBV20-1 to TRBJ2-1; D tentatively reads TRBD1 or TRBD2 (5 bases each). From germline, CDR1 is DFQATT and CDR2 SNEGSKA (reference sequence). This CDR3 has 16 amino acids. Trimming left V 4 bases short and J 4 bases short, with 20 bases between. In DNA, the CDR3 is TGCAGTGCTATCCTCCCCGGGACCTCCCGATACAATGAGCAGTTCTTC. As protein: CSAILPGTSRYNEQFF.

This clonotype has just a few counts. The chain is built from TRBV6-2 or TRBV6-3 and TRBJ2-7, with 7 bases aligning to TRBD2. Looked up from germline, CDR1 is MNHEY and CDR2 is SVGEGT. The CDR3 spans 18 residues. Trimming cost V 5 bases and J 4 bases; bases outside gene matches: 20. The CDR3: CASSPISGLSDKRYEQYF. CDR3 sequence (DNA): TGTGCCAGCAGTCCAATTTCGGGACTATCAGACAAAAGGTACGAGCAGTACTTC.

Only a few counts were recorded for this clonotype. The chain is built from TRBV30 and TRBJ1-2, with 8 bases fitting TRBD1. The junction had 6 bases not matched to a gene; V was cut back by 1 base and J by 8 bases. Germline lookup yields CDR1 GTSNPN and CDR2 SVGIG (reference sequence). The CDR3 has 13 residues. The CDR3 loop reads CAWSGTGLGGYTF. CDR3 nucleotide sequence: TGTGCCTGGAGTGGGACAGGGCTGGGCGGCTACACCTTC.

This clonotype was picked up a small number of times. The V gene is TRBV7-8, the J gene TRBJ2-1, with 9 bases fitting TRBD2. Trimming took 0 bases from V and 5 from J; bases not matched to a gene: 17. The CDR3 totals 20 residues. Per the germline V gene, CDR1 is SGHVS and CDR2 is FQNEAQ. This chain's CDR3 is CASSLAHIGGGASLDNEQFF. Written as DNA, the CDR3 is TGTGCCAGCAGCTTAGCGCATATCGGCGGGGGGGCCTCTTTGGACAATGAGCAGTTCTTC. Using reference TRBV7-8 and TRBJ2-1 for the parts outside the CDR3, the full variable domain is GAGVSQSPRYKVAKRGQDVALRCDPISGHVSLFWYQQALGQGPEFLTYFQNEAQLDKSGLPSDRFFAERPEGSVSTLKIQRTQQEDSAVYLCASSLAHIGGGASLDNEQFFGPGTRLTVL.

J is TRBJ2-3 and V is TRBV29-1; D perhaps matches TRBD2 (6 bases). The CDR3 sequence is 17 residues long. Germline V gene lookup returns CDR1 SQVTM and CDR2 ANQGSEA. Trimming pared 7 bases from V and 2 bases from J, leaving 25 bases between. CDR3 protein: CSGGTFPFTLTTDTQYF. CDR3 in DNA: TGCAGCGGTGGGACTTTTCCCTTTACCCTGACCACAGATACGCAGTATTTT.

This clonotype was observed a few times. The chain has TRBV12-3 or TRBV12-4 and TRBJ2-1; D may correspond to TRBD1 or TRBD2 (6 bases each). V lost 6 bases to trimming and J lost 4 bases, with 22 bases between them. CDR3 length: 17 amino acids. The DNA for the CDR3 is TGTGCCAGCAGCGACCTTAAAAGAGGGGGGAATTACAATGAGCAGTTCTTC. It translates to CASSDLKRGGNYNEQFF.